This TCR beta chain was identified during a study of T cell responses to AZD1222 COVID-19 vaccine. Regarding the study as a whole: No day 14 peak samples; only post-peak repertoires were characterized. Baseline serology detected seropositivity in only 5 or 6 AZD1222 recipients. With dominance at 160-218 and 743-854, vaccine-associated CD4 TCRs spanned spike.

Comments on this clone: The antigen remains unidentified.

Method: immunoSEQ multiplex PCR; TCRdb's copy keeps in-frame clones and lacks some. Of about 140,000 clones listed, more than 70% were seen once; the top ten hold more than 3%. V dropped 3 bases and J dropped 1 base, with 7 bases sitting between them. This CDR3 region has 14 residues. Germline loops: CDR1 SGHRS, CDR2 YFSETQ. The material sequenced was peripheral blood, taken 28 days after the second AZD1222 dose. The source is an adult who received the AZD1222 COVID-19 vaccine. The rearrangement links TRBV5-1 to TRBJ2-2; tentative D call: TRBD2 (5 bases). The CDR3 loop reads CASSSRGNTGELFF. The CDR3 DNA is TGCGCCAGCAGCTCACGGGGGAACACCGGGGAGCTGTTTTTT.